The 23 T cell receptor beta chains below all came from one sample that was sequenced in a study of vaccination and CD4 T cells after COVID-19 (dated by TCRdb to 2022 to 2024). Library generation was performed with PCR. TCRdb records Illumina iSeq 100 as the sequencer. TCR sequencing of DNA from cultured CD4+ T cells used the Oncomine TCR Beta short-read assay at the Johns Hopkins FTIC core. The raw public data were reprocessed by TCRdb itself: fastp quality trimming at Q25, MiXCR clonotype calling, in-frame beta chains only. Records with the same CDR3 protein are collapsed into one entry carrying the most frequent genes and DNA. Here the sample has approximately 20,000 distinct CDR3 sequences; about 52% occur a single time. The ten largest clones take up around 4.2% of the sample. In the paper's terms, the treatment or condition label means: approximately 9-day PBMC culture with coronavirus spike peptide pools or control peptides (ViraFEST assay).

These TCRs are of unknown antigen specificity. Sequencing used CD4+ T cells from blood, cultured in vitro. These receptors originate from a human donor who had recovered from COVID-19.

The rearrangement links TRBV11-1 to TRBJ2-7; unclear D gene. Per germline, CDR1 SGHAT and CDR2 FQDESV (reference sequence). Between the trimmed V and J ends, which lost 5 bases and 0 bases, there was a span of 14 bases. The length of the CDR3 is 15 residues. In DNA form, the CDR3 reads TGTGCCAGCAGCCCCCTTTTGGGAAGCTCCTACGAGCAGTACTTC. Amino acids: CASSPLLGSSYEQYF. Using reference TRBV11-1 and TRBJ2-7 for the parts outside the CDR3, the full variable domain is EAEVAQSPRYKITEKSQAVAFWCDPISGHATLYWYRQILGQGPELLVQFQDESVVDDSQLPKDRFSAERLKGVDSTLKIQPAELGDSAMYLCASSPLLGSSYEQYFGPGTRLTVT.

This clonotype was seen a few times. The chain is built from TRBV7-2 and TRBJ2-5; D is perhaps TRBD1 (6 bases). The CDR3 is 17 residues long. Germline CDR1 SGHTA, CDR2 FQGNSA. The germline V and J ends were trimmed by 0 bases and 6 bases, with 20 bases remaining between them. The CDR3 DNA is TGTGCCAGCAGCTTAGCCTCTGGGGCAGGGGATTTGAAGACCCAGTACTTC. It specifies CASSLASGAGDLKTQYF.

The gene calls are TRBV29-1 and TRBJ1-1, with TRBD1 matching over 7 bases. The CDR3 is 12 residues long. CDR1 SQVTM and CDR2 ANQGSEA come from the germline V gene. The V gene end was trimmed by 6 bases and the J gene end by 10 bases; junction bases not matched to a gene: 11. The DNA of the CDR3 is TGCAGCGTCTCCGGACAGGCCCTCCGAGCTTTCTTT. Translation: CSVSGQALRAFF.

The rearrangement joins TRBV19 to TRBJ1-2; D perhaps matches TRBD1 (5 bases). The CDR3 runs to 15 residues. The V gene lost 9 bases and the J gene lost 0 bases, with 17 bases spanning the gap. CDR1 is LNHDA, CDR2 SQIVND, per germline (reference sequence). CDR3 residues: CARQEIKPANYGYTF. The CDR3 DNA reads TGTGCCAGACAGGAGATAAAGCCCGCTAACTATGGCTACACCTTC.

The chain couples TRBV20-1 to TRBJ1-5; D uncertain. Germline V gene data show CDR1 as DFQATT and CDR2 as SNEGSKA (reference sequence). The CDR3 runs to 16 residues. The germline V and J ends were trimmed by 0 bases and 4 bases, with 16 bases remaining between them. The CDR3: CSARDRRAGVNQPQHF. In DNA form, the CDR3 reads TGCAGTGCTAGAGATCGGAGGGCTGGAGTTAATCAGCCCCAGCATTTT.

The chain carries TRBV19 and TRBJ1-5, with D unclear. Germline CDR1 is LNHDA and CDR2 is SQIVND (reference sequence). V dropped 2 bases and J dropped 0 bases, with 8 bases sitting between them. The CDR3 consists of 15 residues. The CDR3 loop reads CASSINIYSNQPQHF. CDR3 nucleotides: TGTGCCAGTAGTATAAACATATATAGCAATCAGCCCCAGCATTTT.

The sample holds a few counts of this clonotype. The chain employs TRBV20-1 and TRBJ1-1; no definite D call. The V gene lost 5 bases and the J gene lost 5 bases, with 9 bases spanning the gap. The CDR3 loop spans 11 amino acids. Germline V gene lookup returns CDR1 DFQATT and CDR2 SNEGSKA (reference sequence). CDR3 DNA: TGCAGTGCTGCCCCGAGTACTGAAGCTTTCTTT. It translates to CSAAPSTEAFF.

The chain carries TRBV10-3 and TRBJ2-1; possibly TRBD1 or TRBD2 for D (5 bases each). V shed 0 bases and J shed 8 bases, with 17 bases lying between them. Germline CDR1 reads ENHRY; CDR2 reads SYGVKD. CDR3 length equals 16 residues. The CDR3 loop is CAISESKGGVGHEQFF. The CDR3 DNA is TGTGCCATCAGTGAGTCGAAAGGAGGAGTGGGACATGAGCAGTTCTTC.

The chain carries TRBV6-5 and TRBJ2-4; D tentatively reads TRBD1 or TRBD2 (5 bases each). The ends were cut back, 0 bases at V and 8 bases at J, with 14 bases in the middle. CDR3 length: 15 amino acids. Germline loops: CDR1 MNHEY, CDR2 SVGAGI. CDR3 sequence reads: CASSYSMGVPDIQYF. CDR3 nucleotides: TGTGCCAGCAGTTACTCGATGGGGGTCCCGGACATTCAGTACTTC.

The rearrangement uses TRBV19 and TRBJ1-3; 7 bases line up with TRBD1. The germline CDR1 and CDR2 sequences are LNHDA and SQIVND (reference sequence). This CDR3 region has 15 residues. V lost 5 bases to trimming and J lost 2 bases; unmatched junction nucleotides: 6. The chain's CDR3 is CASSPGTEPGNTIYF. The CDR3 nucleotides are TGTGCCAGTAGTCCCGGGACAGAACCTGGAAACACCATATATTTT. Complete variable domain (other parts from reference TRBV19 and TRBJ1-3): DGGITQSPKYLFRKEGQNVTLSCEQNLNHDAMYWYRQDPGQGLRLIYYSQIVNDFQKGDIAEGYSVSREKKESFPLTVTSAQKNPTAFYLCASSPGTEPGNTIYFGEGSWLTVV.

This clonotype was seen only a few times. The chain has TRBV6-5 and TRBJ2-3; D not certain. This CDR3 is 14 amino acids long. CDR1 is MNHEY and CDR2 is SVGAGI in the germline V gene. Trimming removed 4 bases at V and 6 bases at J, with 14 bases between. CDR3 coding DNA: TGTGCCAGCAGTTCCCAGTCGGGCGCGGATACGCAGTATTTT. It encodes CASSSQSGADTQYF.

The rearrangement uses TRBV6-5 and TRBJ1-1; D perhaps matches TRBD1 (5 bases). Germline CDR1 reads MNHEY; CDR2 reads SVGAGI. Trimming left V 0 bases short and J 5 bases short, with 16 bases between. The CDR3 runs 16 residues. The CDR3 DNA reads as TGTGCCAGCAGTTACTCCCATGGGGGTGGGAGGACTGAAGCTTTCTTT. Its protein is CASSYSHGGGRTEAFF.

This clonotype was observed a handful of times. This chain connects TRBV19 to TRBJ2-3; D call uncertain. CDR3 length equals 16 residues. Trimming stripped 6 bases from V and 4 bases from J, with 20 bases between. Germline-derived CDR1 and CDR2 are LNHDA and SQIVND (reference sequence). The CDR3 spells CASRPFPGQSPDTQYF. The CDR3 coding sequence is TGTGCCAGTAGACCCTTCCCGGGCCAGAGCCCAGATACGCAGTATTTT. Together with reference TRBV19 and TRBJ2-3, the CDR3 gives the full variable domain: DGGITQSPKYLFRKEGQNVTLSCEQNLNHDAMYWYRQDPGQGLRLIYYSQIVNDFQKGDIAEGYSVSREKKESFPLTVTSAQKNPTAFYLCASRPFPGQSPDTQYFGPGTRLTVL.

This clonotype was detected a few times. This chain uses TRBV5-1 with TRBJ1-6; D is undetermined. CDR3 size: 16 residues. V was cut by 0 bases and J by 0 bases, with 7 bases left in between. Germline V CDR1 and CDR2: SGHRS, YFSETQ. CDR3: CASSLVLSSYNSPLHF. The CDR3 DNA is TGCGCCAGCAGCTTGGTCTTAAGCTCCTATAATTCACCCCTCCACTTT. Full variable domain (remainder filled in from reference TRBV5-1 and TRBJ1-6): KAGVTQTPRYLIKTRGQQVTLSCSPISGHRSVSWYQQTPGQGLQFLFEYFSETQRNKGNFPGRFSGRQFSNSRSEMNVSTLELGDSALYLCASSLVLSSYNSPLHFGNGTRLTVT.

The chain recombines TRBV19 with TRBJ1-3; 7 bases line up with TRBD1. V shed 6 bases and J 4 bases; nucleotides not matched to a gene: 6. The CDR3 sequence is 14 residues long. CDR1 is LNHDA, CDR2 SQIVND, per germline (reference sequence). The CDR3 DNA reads TGTGCCAGTAGCCCCCAGGGGGACGGAAACACCATATATTTT. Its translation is CASSPQGDGNTIYF.

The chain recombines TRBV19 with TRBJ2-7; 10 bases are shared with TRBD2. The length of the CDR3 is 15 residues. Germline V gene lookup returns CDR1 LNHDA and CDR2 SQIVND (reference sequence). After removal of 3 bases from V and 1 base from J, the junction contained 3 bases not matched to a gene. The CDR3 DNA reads TGTGCCAGTAGTATGACTAGCGGGCCGTCCTACGAGCAGTACTTC. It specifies CASSMTSGPSYEQYF. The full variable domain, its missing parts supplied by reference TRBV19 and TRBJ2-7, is DGGITQSPKYLFRKEGQNVTLSCEQNLNHDAMYWYRQDPGQGLRLIYYSQIVNDFQKGDIAEGYSVSREKKESFPLTVTSAQKNPTAFYLCASSMTSGPSYEQYFGPGTRLTVT.

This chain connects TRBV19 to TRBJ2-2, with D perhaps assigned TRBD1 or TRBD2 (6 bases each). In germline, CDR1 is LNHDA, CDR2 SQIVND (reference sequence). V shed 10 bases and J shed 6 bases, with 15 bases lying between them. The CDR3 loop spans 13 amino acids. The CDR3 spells CATTKGGPGELFF. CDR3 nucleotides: TGTGCCACCACAAAGGGGGGCCCCGGGGAGCTGTTTTTT.

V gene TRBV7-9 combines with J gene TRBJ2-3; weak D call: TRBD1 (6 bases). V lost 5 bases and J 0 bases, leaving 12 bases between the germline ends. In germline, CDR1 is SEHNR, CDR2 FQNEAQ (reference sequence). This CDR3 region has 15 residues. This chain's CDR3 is CASSTDRTSTDTQYF. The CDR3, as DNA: TGTGCCAGCAGCACTGACAGGACTAGCACAGATACGCAGTATTTT.

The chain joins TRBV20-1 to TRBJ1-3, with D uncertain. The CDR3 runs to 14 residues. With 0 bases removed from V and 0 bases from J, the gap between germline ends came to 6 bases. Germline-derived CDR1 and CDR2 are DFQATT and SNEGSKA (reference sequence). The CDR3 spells CSARDDRSGNTIYF. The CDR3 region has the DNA TGCAGTGCTAGAGACGACCGCTCTGGAAACACCATATATTTT.

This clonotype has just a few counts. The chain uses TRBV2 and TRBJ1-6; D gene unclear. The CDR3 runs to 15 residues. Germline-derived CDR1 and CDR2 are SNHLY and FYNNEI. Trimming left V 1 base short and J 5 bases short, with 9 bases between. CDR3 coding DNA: TGTGCCAGCAGTGAAGGAAGGATACATAATTCACCCCTCCACTTT. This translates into CASSEGRIHNSPLHF.

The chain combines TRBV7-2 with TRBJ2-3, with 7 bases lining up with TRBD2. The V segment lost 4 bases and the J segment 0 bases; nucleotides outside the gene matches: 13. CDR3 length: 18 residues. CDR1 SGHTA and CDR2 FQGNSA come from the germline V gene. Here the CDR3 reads CASSSLRQAGTSTDTQYF. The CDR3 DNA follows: TGTGCCAGCAGCTCCCTCCGGCAAGCGGGAACTAGCACAGATACGCAGTATTTT.

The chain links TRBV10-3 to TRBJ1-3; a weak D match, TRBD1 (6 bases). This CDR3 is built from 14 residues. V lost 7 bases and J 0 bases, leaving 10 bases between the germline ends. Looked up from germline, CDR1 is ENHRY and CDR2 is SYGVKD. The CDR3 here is CAIKDSFSGNTIYF. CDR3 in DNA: TGTGCCATCAAGGACAGCTTCTCTGGAAACACCATATATTTT.

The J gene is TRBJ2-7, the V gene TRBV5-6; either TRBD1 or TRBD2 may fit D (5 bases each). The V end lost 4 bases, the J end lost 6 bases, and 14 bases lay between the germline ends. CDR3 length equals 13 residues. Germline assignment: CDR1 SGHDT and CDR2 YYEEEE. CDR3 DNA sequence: TGTGCCAGCAGCGGTGACAGAAGCGGCGAGCAGTACTTC. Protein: CASSGDRSGEQYF.